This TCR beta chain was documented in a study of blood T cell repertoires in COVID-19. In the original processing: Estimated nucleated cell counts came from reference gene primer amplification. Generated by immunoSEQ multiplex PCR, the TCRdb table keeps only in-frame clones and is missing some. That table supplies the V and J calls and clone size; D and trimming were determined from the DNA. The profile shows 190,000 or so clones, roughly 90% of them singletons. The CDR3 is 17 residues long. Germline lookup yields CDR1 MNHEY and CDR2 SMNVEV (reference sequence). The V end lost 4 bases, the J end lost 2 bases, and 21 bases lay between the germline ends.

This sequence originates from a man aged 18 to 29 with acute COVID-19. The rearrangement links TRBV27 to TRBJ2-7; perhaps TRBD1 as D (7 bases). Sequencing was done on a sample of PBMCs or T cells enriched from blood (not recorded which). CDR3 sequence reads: CASSSRETGQQTYEQYF. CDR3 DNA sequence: TGTGCCAGCAGTTCACGGGAGACGGGACAGCAAACCTACGAGCAGTACTTC.